This entry describes one T cell receptor beta chain. The trim removed 1 base at V and 8 bases at J, leaving 9 bases unmatched. The CDR3 length is 16 residues. CDR1 and CDR2 (germline): LGHNA, YNFKEQ. All donors were healthy HIV-negative adults lacking recent acute infections or vaccinations. CD4+ cells yielded CD45RA+ naive and CD45RA-negative memory subsets. These data are taken from a study of shared clonotypes between healthy human individuals. Background on the study: Each donor's CD4 naive and CD4 memory cells filled three plates apiece, CD8 naive two, and CD8 memory one.

The DNA input per sorted-subset replicate PCR was 200 to 250 ng, corresponding to 30,000 or so T cell genomes. Libraries were prepared by immunoSEQ multiplex PCR; TCRdb keeps only in-frame clonotypes and omits some of them. The table includes 2,500,000 or so clones, 80% to 95% detected once. This sequence originates from a man younger than 35 in good health. Some clones in this sample may be carry-over from other donors' samples. Material for sequencing was naive CD4+ T cells from PBMCs. Subset given: CD45RA+ positively selected. V gene TRBV4-2 combines with J gene TRBJ1-4, with 8 bases matching TRBD1. CDR3 sequence: CASSQAGAGGEEKLFF. CDR3 bases: TGTGCCAGCAGCCAAGCCGGCGCAGGGGGCGAGGAAAAACTGTTTTTT.